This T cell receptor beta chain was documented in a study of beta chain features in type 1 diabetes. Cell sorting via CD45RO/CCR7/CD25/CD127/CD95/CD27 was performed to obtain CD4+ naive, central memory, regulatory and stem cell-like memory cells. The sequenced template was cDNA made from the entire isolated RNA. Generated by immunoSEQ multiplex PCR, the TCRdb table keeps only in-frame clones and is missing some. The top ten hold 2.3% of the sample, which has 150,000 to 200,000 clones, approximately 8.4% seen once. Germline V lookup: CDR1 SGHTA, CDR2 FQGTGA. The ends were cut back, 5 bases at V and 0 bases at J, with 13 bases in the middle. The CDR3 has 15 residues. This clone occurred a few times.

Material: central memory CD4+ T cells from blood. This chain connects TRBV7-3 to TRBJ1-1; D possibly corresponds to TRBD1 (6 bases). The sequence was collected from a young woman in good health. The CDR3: CASSPRGAMNTEAFF. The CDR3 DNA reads TGTGCCAGCAGCCCCAGGGGCGCCATGAACACTGAAGCTTTCTTT.